This T cell receptor beta chain was observed in a study of vaccination and CD4 T cells after COVID-19 (dated by TCRdb to between 2021 and 2024). Some background on the complete study: Convalescent patients had a positive SARS-CoV-2 result on nasal swab PCR, and of these patients, nine had mild disease and one had severe disease. In roughly 10 COVID-19 convalescent patients and several infection-naive healthy vaccine recipients, the spike-specific CD4+ TCR repertoire before mRNA vaccination was compared with the repertoire after mRNA vaccination. The time from the second vaccine dose to post-vaccine blood sampling had a median of roughly 72 days and ranged from about 12 to 250 days. The convalescent cohort comprised six males and four females, including two Hispanic individuals, seven Caucasians, two Asians and one multiracial person. Post-COVID blood samples from convalescent patients were collected a median of approximately 93 days after diagnosis, with a range of 35 to 161 days. For a few convalescent patients, samples were collected at an early post-vaccination timepoint (day 14) as well as at a late post-vaccination timepoint (days 161 to 241). Participants received two doses of either the Pfizer-BioNTech BNT162b2 vaccine (n=8) or the Moderna mRNA-1273 vaccine (n=2).

The library was generated by PCR. The instrument given in TCRdb is Illumina iSeq 100. In the paper's pipeline: Non-productive sequences were removed, and CDR3s not starting with C, not ending with F or W, or shorter than 7 amino acids were discarded. Using R version 3.6.1, CDR3 homology was evaluated through Levenshtein distances (stringdist) along with unrooted phylogenetic trees (ape). TCRdb reran the public reads through fastp at Q25 and MiXCR, keeping productive beta chains. One record per CDR3 amino acid sequence lists the most common genes and DNA. These V and J calls are TCRdb output, not the study's own analysis. Across this sample there are about 28,000 distinct CDR3 sequences, with 50% seen only once. Less than 6% of the sample is taken by the ten largest. General conclusions and limits of the study: Among convalescent patients, a median about 87% of the SARS-CoV-2-reactive clones seen after vaccination appeared only after vaccination, which suggests priming specific to the vaccine. The median number of SARS-CoV-2-reactive clonotypes rose from around 20 after infection to around 40 after vaccination, but the change was not significant. Of the vaccine-specific clones in convalescent patients, 304 of 307, or nearly all, reacted only to SARS-CoV-2 spike and did not cross-react with common cold coronaviruses. The number of convalescent patients in the study was relatively small, and the study did not examine early timepoints following natural infection.

Taken with the paper, the label for time point translates to: late sampling 161 to 241 days after vaccination in a few convalescent patients. Positive SARS-CoV-2 PCR tests in the convalescent patients dated from March to December 2020, before Alpha, Beta and Delta variants emerged in the United States. Ficoll-Paque Plus gradient centrifugation was used to isolate PBMCs from whole blood, and the isolated PBMCs were then either used fresh or cryopreserved at -140C. This clonotype was counted a few times. The clone's antigen remains unknown. Per-base qualities were not stored, and no clone one base away is much larger. CDR1 is given as ENHRY and CDR2 as SYGVKD, both from the germline V gene. The CDR3 contains 13 residues, cysteine and phenylalanine counted. The kept DNA is CDR3 alone, 39 bases in frame from the first base. V was cut back by 10 bases and J by 3 bases, leaving a gap of 15 bases between them.

The receptor's source is a human donor who had recovered from COVID-19. The rearranged segments are TRBV10-3 and TRBJ2-5; tentative D gene TRBD2, with 7 bases matching. Sequenced material: CD4+ T cells from blood, taken about 7 months after SARS-CoV-2 vaccination. The sequenced DNA is TGTGCCACGAGGGGGGGAGTGGAAGAGACCCAGTACTTC. It translates as CATRGGVEETQYF.